What follows are 4 T cell receptor beta chains derived from one specimen sequenced in a study of PD-L1 blockade in urothelial cancer. Repertoires were generated with immunoSEQ multiplex PCR, while TCRdb's copy carries only in-frame clones and drops some. The sample consists of some 48,000 clones, around 85% of them appearing once. Described time point: peripheral blood 6 weeks after treatment start. The input for sequencing was PBMCs, taken around atezolizumab (anti-PD-L1) treatment. Source of these receptors: a man aged 60-69 years with urothelial cancer.

V gene TRBV27 combines with J gene TRBJ2-1, with TRBD2 as a possible D gene (7 bases). This CDR3 contains 11 residues. Germline CDR1 MNHEY, CDR2 SMNVEV (reference sequence). The germline V and J ends were trimmed by 7 bases and 9 bases, with 10 bases remaining between them. The CDR3 loop reads CASTRGGEQFF. The CDR3 DNA reads TGTGCCAGCACTAGGGGGGGTGAGCAGTTCTTC.

This chain joins TRBV6-5 and TRBJ1-5; the match to TRBD1 covers 7 bases. The CDR3 has 13 amino acids. CDR1 is MNHEY and CDR2 is SVGAGI in the germline V gene. With V trimmed by 6 bases and J by 7 bases, 6 bases remained unmatched. The CDR3, as DNA: TGTGCCAGCAGCCGACAGGGTGGGCAGCCCCAGCATTTT. Protein sequence: CASSRQGGQPQHF.

This chain links TRBV5-6 with TRBJ2-1; a weak D match, TRBD2 (5 bases). The CDR3 loop spans 16 amino acids. In germline, CDR1 is SGHDT, CDR2 YYEEEE. The V end was cut by 2 bases, the J end by 7 bases, with 19 bases between. The CDR3 is CASSLMLTGVENEQFF. As DNA, the CDR3 is TGTGCCAGCAGCTTAATGCTAACCGGGGTTGAAAATGAGCAGTTCTTC.

This CDR3 reads CATSRDRRQGAPYEQYF. The CDR3 DNA sequence: TGTGCCACCAGCAGAGATAGGAGACAGGGGGCACCCTACGAGCAGTACTTC. J is TRBJ2-7 and V is TRBV15; 10 nucleotides align to TRBD1. CDR1 is LNHNV, CDR2 YYDKDF, per germline (reference sequence). The V gene end was trimmed by 0 bases and the J gene end by 2 bases; junction bases not matched to a gene: 7. This CDR3 has 17 amino acids.